A single T cell receptor beta chain is shown here with its context. Enrolled during active infection, Seattle patients were then followed longitudinally. The data derive from a study of blood T cell repertoires in COVID-19. Study summary: Sites across the United States, Italy and Spain contributed samples from acute and convalescent COVID-19. PBMCs, B-cell-depleted T cells, or T cells provided the cDNA or gDNA that made up the material.

As processed by the authors: How many nucleated cells were present was estimated from reference gene primer amplification. The protocol was immunoSEQ multiplex PCR, while the TCRdb copy is restricted to in-frame clones and leaves out a portion. V and J calls and clone size are as listed in that table; D and trimming were resolved from the DNA. The sample has about 76,000 clones, 75% to 85% seen once; the top ten hold around a tenth. The sample consisted of peripheral blood. This clonotype was sampled from a man between 45 and 60 years old with COVID-19, enrolled during active disease.

DNA of the CDR3: TGTGCCAGCAGCTTACTTCCGGGGGGCAACGCTGAAGCTTTCTTT. Translated, it gives CASSLLPGGNAEAFF. The chain is built from TRBV11-2 and TRBJ1-1; the D gene is possibly TRBD1 (6 bases). Germline CDR1 and CDR2: SGHAT and FQNNGV. V lost 2 bases, J lost 6 bases, and 16 bases lay in between. The CDR3 is made up of 15 amino acids. The entire variable domain, with the rest obtained from reference TRBV11-2 and TRBJ1-1, is as follows: EAGVAQSPRYKIIEKRQSVAFWCNPISGHATLYWYQQILGQGPKLLIQFQNNGVVDDSQLPKDRFSAERLKGVDSTLKIQPAKLEDSAVYLCASSLLPGGNAEAFFGQGTRLTVV.